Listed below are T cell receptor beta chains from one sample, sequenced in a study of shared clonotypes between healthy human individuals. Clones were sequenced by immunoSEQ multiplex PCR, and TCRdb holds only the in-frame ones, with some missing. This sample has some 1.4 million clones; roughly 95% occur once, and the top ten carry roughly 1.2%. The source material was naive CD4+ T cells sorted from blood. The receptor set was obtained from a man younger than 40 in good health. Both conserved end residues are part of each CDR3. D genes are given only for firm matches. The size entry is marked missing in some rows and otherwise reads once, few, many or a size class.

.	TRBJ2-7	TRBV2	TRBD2	CASSKETSGSYEQYF	TGTGCCAGCAGTAAAGAGACTAGCGGGAGCTACGAGCAGTACTTC
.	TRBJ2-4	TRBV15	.	CATSRDFLPGGENIQYF	TGTGCCACCAGCAGAGATTTCCTGCCAGGGGGGGAAAACATTCAGTACTTC
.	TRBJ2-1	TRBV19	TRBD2	CASRQFGAQTRLAQSYNEQFF	TGTGCCAGTAGACAGTTTGGGGCACAAACTAGACTAGCGCAGTCCTACAATGAGCAGTTCTTC
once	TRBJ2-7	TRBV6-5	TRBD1	CASSLTGGPSYEQYF	TGTGCCAGCAGTTTAACAGGGGGACCGTCCTACGAGCAGTACTTC
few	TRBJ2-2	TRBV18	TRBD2	CASSLIAGDGTGELFF	TGTGCCAGCTCACTAATAGCGGGAGATGGCACCGGGGAGCTGTTTTTT
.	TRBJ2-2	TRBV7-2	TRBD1	CASSRKSGQGGELFF	TGTGCCAGCAGCCGAAAATCAGGACAGGGCGGGGAGCTGTTTTTT
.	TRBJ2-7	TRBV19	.	CASSISAASISYEQYF	TGTGCCAGTAGTATTTCCGCGGCTAGTATTTCCTACGAGCAGTACTTC
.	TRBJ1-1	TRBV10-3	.	CAISARLQSLNTEAFF	TGTGCCATCAGCGCCCGGCTACAGAGCTTGAACACTGAAGCTTTCTTT
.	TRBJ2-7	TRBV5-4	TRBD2	CASSKGTSGRYEQYF	TGTGCCAGCAGCAAAGGGACTAGCGGACGCTACGAGCAGTACTTC
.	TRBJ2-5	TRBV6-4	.	CASKTAGIQETQYF	TGTGCCAGCAAAACTGCGGGGATCCAAGAGACCCAGTACTTC
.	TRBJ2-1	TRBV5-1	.	CASSLDQISGYNEQFF	TGCGCCAGCAGCTTGGACCAGATTAGCGGCTACAATGAGCAGTTCTTC
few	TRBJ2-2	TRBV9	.	CASSVVGSGELFF	TGTGCCAGCAGCGTAGTAGGGAGCGGGGAGCTGTTTTTT
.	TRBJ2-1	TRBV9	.	CASSAGTPRGTKIRHSANEQFF	TGTGCCAGCAGCGCGGGGACACCGCGGGGAACCAAAATTCGTCATTCGGCTAATGAGCAGTTCTTC
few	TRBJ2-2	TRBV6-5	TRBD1	CASSHRGRGTGELFF	TGTGCCAGCAGTCACAGGGGGCGCGGCACCGGGGAGCTGTTTTTT
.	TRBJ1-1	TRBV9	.	CASSVDAMNTEAFF	TGTGCCAGCAGCGTAGACGCTATGAACACTGAAGCTTTCTTT
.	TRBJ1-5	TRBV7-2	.	CASSSENHQPQHF	TGTGCCAGCAGCTCGGAGAACCATCAGCCCCAGCATTTT
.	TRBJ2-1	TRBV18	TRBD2	CASSPTGSGSGRYNEQFF	TGTGCCAGCTCACCTACAGGTAGCGGGAGTGGAAGGTACAATGAGCAGTTCTTC
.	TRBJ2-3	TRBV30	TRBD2	CAWSRGREFSTDTQYF	TGTGCCTGGAGTCGCGGGAGAGAGTTTAGCACAGATACGCAGTATTTT
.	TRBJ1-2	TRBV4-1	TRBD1	CASSHGTGTGTHSRYGYTF	TGCGCCAGCAGCCACGGAACCGGGACAGGCACGCATTCCCGCTATGGCTACACCTTC
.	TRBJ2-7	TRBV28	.	CASSPSKGYEQYF	TGTGCCAGCAGTCCTAGCAAGGGCTACGAGCAGTACTTC
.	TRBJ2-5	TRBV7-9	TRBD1	CASSRVWTGSQETQYF	TGTGCCAGCAGCCGAGTATGGACAGGGTCCCAAGAGACCCAGTACTTC
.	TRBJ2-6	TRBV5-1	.	CASSLFYGTVRSSGANVLTF	TGCGCCAGCAGCCTTTTTTATGGGACGGTGAGGAGCTCTGGGGCCAACGTCCTGACTTTC
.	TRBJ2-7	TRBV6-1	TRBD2	CASNLAGLVYEQYF	TGTGCCAGCAATCTAGCGGGGCTAGTCTACGAGCAGTACTTC
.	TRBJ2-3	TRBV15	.	CATSRDRLASTDTQYF	TGTGCCACCAGCAGAGATAGGCTAGCGAGCACAGATACGCAGTATTTT
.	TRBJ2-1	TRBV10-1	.	CASSGGGIVNEQFF	TGCGCCAGCAGTGGAGGGGGGATCGTTAATGAGCAGTTCTTC
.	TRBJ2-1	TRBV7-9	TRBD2	CASSPRKREAYNEQFF	TGTGCCAGCAGCCCCCGAAAGCGGGAGGCCTACAATGAGCAGTTCTTC
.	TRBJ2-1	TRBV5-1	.	CASREAGVYNEQFF	TGCGCCAGCAGGGAGGCTGGGGTGTACAATGAGCAGTTCTTC
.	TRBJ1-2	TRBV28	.	CASSLDRTVTTF	TGTGCCAGCAGTTTAGACAGGACGGTAACCACCTTC
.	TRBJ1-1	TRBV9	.	CASSSRDGMNTEAFF	TGTGCCAGCAGCTCCCGGGACGGAATGAACACTGAAGCTTTCTTT